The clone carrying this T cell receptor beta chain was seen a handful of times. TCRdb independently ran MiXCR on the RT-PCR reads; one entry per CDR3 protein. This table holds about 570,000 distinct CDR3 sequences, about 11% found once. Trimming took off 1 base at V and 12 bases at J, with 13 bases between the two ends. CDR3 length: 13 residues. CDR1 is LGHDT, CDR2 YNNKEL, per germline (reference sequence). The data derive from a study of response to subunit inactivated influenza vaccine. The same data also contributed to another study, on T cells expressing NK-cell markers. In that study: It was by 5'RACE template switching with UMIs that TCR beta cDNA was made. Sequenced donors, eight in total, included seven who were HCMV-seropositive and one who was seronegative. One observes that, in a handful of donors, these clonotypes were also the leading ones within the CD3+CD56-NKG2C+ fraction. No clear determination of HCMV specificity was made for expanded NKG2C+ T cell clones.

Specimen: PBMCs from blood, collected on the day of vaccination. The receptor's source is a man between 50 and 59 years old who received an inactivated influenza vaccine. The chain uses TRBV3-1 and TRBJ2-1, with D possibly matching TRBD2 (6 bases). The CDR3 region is CASSQVKTRGQFF. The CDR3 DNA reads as TGTGCCAGCAGCCAAGTGAAGACTAGGGGGCAGTTCTTC.